Each of the 2 T cell receptor beta chains below was sequenced from the same sample in a study of beta chain features in type 1 diabetes. Antigen specificity for these receptors is unknown. General study findings and limits: People with Type 1 diabetes carried modestly yet significantly shorter TCRB CDR3s in all four CD4+ subsets.

The investigators reverse transcribed all of the isolated RNA, so they sequenced expressed TCRB transcripts. TCRdb's table, derived via immunoSEQ multiplex PCR, lists solely in-frame clones and lacks some. The sample records some 700,000 clones, roughly 13% being singletons. Sequenced: naive CD4+ T cells from blood. Receptors were obtained from a young man with type 1 diabetes.

The chain employs TRBV2 and TRBJ1-4, with 10 positions matching TRBD1. The length of the CDR3 is 16 residues. V lost 2 bases, J lost 13 bases, and 13 bases stayed unmatched. Germline V gene lookup returns CDR1 SNHLY and CDR2 FYNNEI. The CDR3 DNA sequence: TGTGCCAGCAGTGAAAGCCCTTCCCGACAGGGGGCCGGACTGTTTTTT. Amino acid sequence: CASSESPSRQGAGLFF.

This clone showed up just a few times. CDR3: CASSPDEETQYF. CDR3 nucleotides: TGTGCCAGCAGTCCCGACGAAGAGACCCAGTACTTC. The chain combines TRBV28 with TRBJ2-5; D is uncertain. V dropped 5 bases and J dropped 3 bases, with 7 bases sitting between them. The CDR3 is made up of 12 amino acids. Germline CDR1 and CDR2: MDHEN and SYDVKM.